Presented here are 2 T cell receptor beta chains from one specimen sequenced in a study of blood T cell repertoires in COVID-19. Measured with immunoSEQ multiplex PCR; TCRdb has only the in-frame clones, and not every one. The sample lists some 150,000 clones; approximately 87% were seen once. Source material: peripheral blood. These receptors were obtained from a man between 18 and 29 years old with active or convalescent COVID-19.

The V call is TRBV6-5, the J call TRBJ2-1; weak D call: TRBD1 (6 bases). V lost 6 bases to trimming and J lost 7 bases, with 10 bases between them. The CDR3 is 12 amino acids. Germline V lookup: CDR1 MNHEY, CDR2 SVGAGI. DNA of the CDR3: TGTGCCAGCAGCCGACAGGAAAATGAGCAGTTCTTC. Encoded protein: CASSRQENEQFF.

The chain joins TRBV5-4 to TRBJ2-1; 7 bases agree with TRBD2. The germline V gene has CDR1 SGHNT and CDR2 YYREEE (reference sequence). The CDR3 runs 12 residues. With V trimmed by 0 bases and J by 11 bases, 2 bases remained unmatched. The CDR3 DNA follows: TGTGCCAGCAGCTTGGGGACTAGTCAGCAGTTCTTC. Amino acids: CASSLGTSQQFF.